The clone carrying this T cell receptor (beta chain) was detected only once. The data were obtained in a study of blood T cell repertoires in COVID-19. Study-wide context: Specimens from acute and convalescent COVID-19 originated in the United States, Italy and Spain. Nucleic acid was either cDNA or gDNA, and it came from T cells, B-cell-depleted T cells, or PBMCs.

Original processing notes: Counts of nucleated cells, estimated from reference gene primer amplification, were obtained. Sequencing was performed with immunoSEQ multiplex PCR; in TCRdb, only in-frame clones are kept and a portion is missing. V and J calls plus clone size are reproduced from that table; the DNA served to infer D and trimming. The sample lists 240,000 or so clones, approximately 90% occurring once. Trimming shortened V by 0 bases and J by 4 bases, and 10 bases separated the two germline ends. The CDR3 is 15 amino acids. CDR1 and CDR2 from the germline V gene are KGHSH and LQKENI. Sample: peripheral blood. The chain has TRBV18 and TRBJ1-3, with D perhaps matching TRBD1 (6 bases). This TCR came from a man between 60 and 75 years old who had recovered from COVID-19. The CDR3 is CASSPPGATGNTIYF. CDR3 sequence (DNA): TGTGCCAGCTCACCACCGGGGGCAACAGGAAACACCATATATTTT.